Shown below are 19 T cell receptor beta chains from a single sample sequenced in a study of radiation and T cells in renal cell carcinoma. Profiled with immunoSEQ multiplex PCR; TCRdb holds only in-frame clones, not every one. Here the sample spans some 150,000 clones, roughly 89% being singletons. Sample time point: blood 2 weeks post-SBRT. Treatment here: 15 Gy SBRT to primary tumor, nephrectomy 4 weeks later. The sample was blood, taken from a patient whose treatment included radiotherapy and nephrectomy. These receptors were obtained from a woman between 45 and 60 years old with renal cell carcinoma.

The CDR3 loop is CASSPRDRGTGELFF. The CDR3 DNA reads TGCGCCAGCAGCCCCCGGGACAGGGGAACCGGGGAGCTGTTTTTT. The chain carries TRBV4-1 and TRBJ2-2, with TRBD1 matching 10 bases. Trimming took 4 bases from V and 5 from J; bases not matched to a gene: 4. In germline, CDR1 is MGHRA, CDR2 YSYEKL. The CDR3 runs 15 residues.

The chain carries TRBV18 and TRBJ2-5, with D perhaps TRBD1 or TRBD2 (5 bases each). V was shortened by 2 bases and J by 0 bases, with 13 bases between the two germline ends. Germline V gene data show CDR1 as KGHSH and CDR2 as LQKENI. CDR3 length: 16 amino acids. The CDR3: CASSPRQGRNQETQYF. In DNA form, the CDR3 reads TGTGCCAGCTCACCAAGGCAGGGACGGAACCAAGAGACCCAGTACTTC.

The chain recombines TRBV19 with TRBJ2-3; D remains unclear. Germline CDR1 reads LNHDA; CDR2 reads SQIVND (reference sequence). The CDR3 spans 14 residues. The V and J ends lost 7 bases and 2 bases respectively, with 13 bases between them. In nucleotides, the CDR3 is TGTGCCAGTACCCCTCAGCGAAACACAGATACGCAGTATTTT. It codes for CASTPQRNTDTQYF.

The chain joins TRBV7-6 to TRBJ1-3, with a possible D match to TRBD1 (5 bases). Germline loops: CDR1 SGHVS, CDR2 FNYEAQ. The CDR3 is 13 residues long. V lost 4 bases, J lost 4 bases, and 8 bases lay in between. The CDR3 region is CASSWGSGNTIYF. The CDR3 nucleotides read TGTGCCAGCAGCTGGGGCTCCGGAAACACCATATATTTT.

The chain is built from TRBV18 and TRBJ2-4; 11 bases agree with TRBD1. With 8 bases clipped from V and 7 bases from J, the junction kept 7 bases outside the gene matches. Germline V gene sequence: CDR1 KGHSH, CDR2 LQKENI. The CDR3 is 14 amino acids. Here the CDR3 reads CASADGQGANIQYF. The CDR3 nucleotides read TGTGCCAGCGCCGACGGACAGGGGGCGAACATTCAGTACTTC.

The chain combines TRBV11-3 with TRBJ1-1; D possibly corresponds to TRBD1 (5 bases). V lost 1 base and J lost 0, with 9 bases in between. The CDR3 length is 15 residues. Germline V CDR1 and CDR2: SGHNT, YENEEA. The CDR3 coding sequence is TGTGCCAGCAGCTTAGGGGAGGGGTTGAACACTGAAGCTTTCTTT. It encodes CASSLGEGLNTEAFF.

This clone was detected only once. The chain employs TRBV7-8 and TRBJ2-7; 8 bases match TRBD2. V shed 1 base, J shed 0 bases, and the junction held 8 bases outside the gene matches. CDR3 size: 17 residues. Germline V gene lookup returns CDR1 SGHVS and CDR2 FQNEAQ. CDR3 amino acids: CASSLVRGGRSSYEQYF. Written as DNA, the CDR3 is TGTGCCAGCAGCTTAGTTCGGGGGGGCCGGAGCTCCTACGAGCAGTACTTC.

V and J are TRBV19 and TRBJ1-1; TRBD1 is a possible D gene (5 bases). The V gene lost 4 bases and the J gene lost 3 bases, with 21 bases spanning the gap. Germline V gene sequence: CDR1 LNHDA, CDR2 SQIVND (reference sequence). This CDR3 spans 17 amino acids. The DNA for the CDR3 is TGTGCCAGTAGTACCGAACGCCGGACATATACAGACACTGAAGCTTTCTTT. This sequence encodes CASSTERRTYTDTEAFF.

The chain has TRBV11-2 and TRBJ2-7; D call uncertain. Germline loops: CDR1 SGHAT, CDR2 FQNNGV. The CDR3 contains 13 residues. Between the trimmed V and J ends, which lost 3 bases and 4 bases, there was a span of 10 bases. CDR3 residues: CASSLNRFYEQYF. CDR3 sequence (DNA): TGTGCCAGCAGCTTGAACCGCTTTTACGAGCAGTACTTC.

The chain is built from TRBV5-5 and TRBJ2-7; a possible D gene is TRBD2 (6 bases). The V end was cut by 0 bases, the J end by 0 bases, with 10 bases between. Germline CDR1 SGHKS, CDR2 YYEKEE (reference sequence). CDR3 length equals 15 residues. The DNA of the CDR3 is TGTGCCAGCAGCTTGGCCGGGACTGCCTCCTACGAGCAGTACTTC. Amino acid sequence: CASSLAGTASYEQYF.

The chain combines TRBV2 with TRBJ1-1, with D hard to call. V shed 7 bases and J shed 3 bases, with 15 bases lying between them. Germline CDR1 is SNHLY and CDR2 is FYNNEI. The CDR3 sequence is 14 residues long. In nucleotides, the CDR3 is TGTGCCAGCATAAACCCCGGTTCTTACACTGAAGCTTTCTTT. This translates into CASINPGSYTEAFF.

This rearrangement joins TRBV11-3 to TRBJ1-1; D not certain. V dropped 6 bases and J dropped 0 bases, with 17 bases sitting between them. Germline V gene sequence: CDR1 SGHNT, CDR2 YENEEA. The CDR3 has 16 amino acids. CDR3 in DNA: TGTGCCAGCAGACTAAGACCGACTGGAATGAACACTGAAGCTTTCTTT. Translating it yields CASRLRPTGMNTEAFF.

There are a few counts of this clone. The chain uses TRBV4-2 and TRBJ1-3; D is uncertain. The germline V gene encodes CDR1 LGHNA and CDR2 YNFKEQ. The V gene lost 1 base and the J gene lost 1 base, with 5 bases spanning the gap. The CDR3 runs 14 residues. The DNA for the CDR3 is TGTGCCAGCAGCCAAGCCTTTTCTGGAAACACCATATATTTT. Translated, it gives CASSQAFSGNTIYF.

In DNA form, the CDR3 reads TGCGCCAGCAGCTTGGCCCGGGATAGCGGCCAAGAGACCCAGTACTTC. It specifies CASSLARDSGQETQYF. The chain combines TRBV5-1 with TRBJ2-5; D is perhaps TRBD2 (6 bases). The germline V gene encodes CDR1 SGHRS and CDR2 YFSETQ. This CDR3 is built from 16 residues. V gave up 0 bases and J gave up 1 base, with 13 bases separating them. The entire variable domain, with the rest obtained from reference TRBV5-1 and TRBJ2-5, is as follows: KAGVTQTPRYLIKTRGQQVTLSCSPISGHRSVSWYQQTPGQGLQFLFEYFSETQRNKGNFPGRFSGRQFSNSRSEMNVSTLELGDSALYLCASSLARDSGQETQYFGPGTRLLVL.

The V gene is TRBV9, the J gene TRBJ2-7; 9 positions match TRBD1. J gave up 4 bases and V 0 bases, and 5 bases lay outside the gene matches. CDR3 size: 15 residues. The germline V gene has CDR1 SGDLS and CDR2 YYNGEE. The CDR3 coding sequence is TGTGCCAGCAGCGTAGGCGGACAGGGGTTTTACGAGCAGTACTTC. Its protein is CASSVGGQGFYEQYF.

V and J are TRBV19 and TRBJ1-2; a possible D gene is TRBD1 (5 bases). In germline, CDR1 is LNHDA, CDR2 SQIVND (reference sequence). Trimming cost V 5 bases and J 5 bases, with 15 bases left between them. The CDR3 loop spans 14 amino acids. CDR3 bases: TGTGCCAGTAGTGTAACTCCGGGGCAGTATGGCTACACCTTC. It specifies CASSVTPGQYGYTF.

The V gene is TRBV7-2, the J gene TRBJ2-2, with D uncertain. V lost 1 base and J 0 bases, leaving 9 bases between the germline ends. The germline CDR1 and CDR2 sequences are SGHTA and FQGNSA. The CDR3 has 16 residues. In nucleotides, the CDR3 is TGTGCCAGCAGCTTAGGGGTCGGAGCGAACACCGGGGAGCTGTTTTTT. Translated, it gives CASSLGVGANTGELFF.

This clone was observed a few times. This chain joins TRBV11-2 and TRBJ1-1; D is undetermined. Trimming removed 1 base from V and 7 bases from J, with 10 bases in between. The CDR3 runs to 13 residues. Germline V CDR1 and CDR2: SGHAT, FQNNGV. The CDR3 loop is CASSLGVRREAFF. The CDR3 DNA is TGTGCCAGCAGCTTAGGCGTCAGACGTGAAGCTTTCTTT.

This clone was seen a few times. V usage is TRBV7-6 and J usage is TRBJ1-1; TRBD1 matches 8 bases. CDR1 SGHVS and CDR2 FNYEAQ come from the germline V gene. The length of the CDR3 is 15 residues. J was trimmed by 1 base and V by 5 bases; bases with no gene match: 6. For the CDR3, the DNA is TGTGCCAGCAGCCTCGGACAGGGCGGGAACACTGAAGCTTTCTTT. This sequence encodes CASSLGQGGNTEAFF.